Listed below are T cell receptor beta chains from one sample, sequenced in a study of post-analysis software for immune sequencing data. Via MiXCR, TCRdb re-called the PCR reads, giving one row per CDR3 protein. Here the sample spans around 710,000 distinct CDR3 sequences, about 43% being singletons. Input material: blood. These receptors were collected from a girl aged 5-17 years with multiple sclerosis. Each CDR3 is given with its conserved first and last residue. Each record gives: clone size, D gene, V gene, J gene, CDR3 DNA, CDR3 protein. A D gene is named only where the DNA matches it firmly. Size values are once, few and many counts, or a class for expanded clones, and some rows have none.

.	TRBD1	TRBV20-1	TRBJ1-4	TGCAGTGCCAGCAAGCCGGGGACAGGGGGAGAAAAACTGTTTTTT	CSASKPGTGGEKLFF
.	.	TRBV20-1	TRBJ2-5	TGCAGTGCCCCGGACGGCCGACAAGAGACCCAGTACTTC	CSAPDGRQETQYF
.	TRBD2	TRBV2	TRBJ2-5	TGTGCCAGCAGTGAAAGGCTAGCGGGAAGGGAGACCCAGTACTTC	CASSERLAGRETQYF
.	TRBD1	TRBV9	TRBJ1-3	TGTGCCAGCAGCGACAGGGGTTCTGGAAACACCATATATTTT	CASSDRGSGNTIYF
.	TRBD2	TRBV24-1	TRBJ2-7	TGTGCCACCAGTTCCGGGACTAGCGGGGGCTCCTACGAGCAGTACTTC	CATSSGTSGGSYEQYF
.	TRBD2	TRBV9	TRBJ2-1	TGTGCCAGCAGCCCCCGGGGTAGCGGGACCTACAATGAGCAGTTCTTC	CASSPRGSGTYNEQFF
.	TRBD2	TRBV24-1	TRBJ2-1	TGTGCCACCAGTGGCTTTGGACTAGCGGGAAAAGTGAATGAGCAGTTCTTC	CATSGFGLAGKVNEQFF
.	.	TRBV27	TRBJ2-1	TGTGCCAGCAGTTGGGGCCCCTCGGAGCACAATGAGCAGTTCTTC	CASSWGPSEHNEQFF
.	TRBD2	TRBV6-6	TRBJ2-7	TGTGCCAGCAGTTACCCTTCTAGCGGGTACTACGAGCAGTACTTC	CASSYPSSGYYEQYF
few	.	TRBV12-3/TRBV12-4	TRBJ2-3	TGTGCCAGCAGTTCCACGGGAGCGACAGATACGCAGTATTTT	CASSSTGATDTQYF
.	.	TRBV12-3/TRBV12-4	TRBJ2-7	TGTGCCAGCACTTCAGGGGGGAGAGTTGTAGGCGAGCAGTACTTC	CASTSGGRVVGEQYF
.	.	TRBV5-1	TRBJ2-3	TGTGCCAGCAGCTTAGAGGCCCGCACAGATACGCAGTATTTT	CASSLEARTDTQYF
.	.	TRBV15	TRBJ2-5	TGTGCCACCAGCAGAGATCCAACGGGGGAGACCCAGTACTTC	CATSRDPTGETQYF
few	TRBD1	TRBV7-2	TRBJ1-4	TGTGCCAGCAGCTTGGGACAGGGGGCAGCGGAAAAACTGTTTTTT	CASSLGQGAAEKLFF
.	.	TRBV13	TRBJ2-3	TGTGCCAGCAGCTTATCCCGACTAGTCGGGACAGATACGCAGTATTTT	CASSLSRLVGTDTQYF
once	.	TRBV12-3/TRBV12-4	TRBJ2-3	TGCGCCAGCGGCCGGGACCCCGGTTCAAATACGCAGTATTTT	CASGRDPGSNTQYF
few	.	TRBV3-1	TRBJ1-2	TGTGCCAGCAGCCAAGAAAGAAGGGACTTCAGTGGCTACACCTTC	CASSQERRDFSGYTF
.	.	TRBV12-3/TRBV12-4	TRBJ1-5	TGTGCCGGCAGATACGGCAGGGGAGGCAATCAGCCCCAGCATTTT	CAGRYGRGGNQPQHF
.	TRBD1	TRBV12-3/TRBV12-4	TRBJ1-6	TGTGCCAGCAGTGAGGGGGCAGGTAATTCACCCCTCCACTTT	CASSEGAGNSPLHF
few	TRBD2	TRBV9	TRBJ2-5	TGTGCCAGCAGCGCGACTAGCGGGTTCCAAGAGACCCAGTACTTC	CASSATSGFQETQYF